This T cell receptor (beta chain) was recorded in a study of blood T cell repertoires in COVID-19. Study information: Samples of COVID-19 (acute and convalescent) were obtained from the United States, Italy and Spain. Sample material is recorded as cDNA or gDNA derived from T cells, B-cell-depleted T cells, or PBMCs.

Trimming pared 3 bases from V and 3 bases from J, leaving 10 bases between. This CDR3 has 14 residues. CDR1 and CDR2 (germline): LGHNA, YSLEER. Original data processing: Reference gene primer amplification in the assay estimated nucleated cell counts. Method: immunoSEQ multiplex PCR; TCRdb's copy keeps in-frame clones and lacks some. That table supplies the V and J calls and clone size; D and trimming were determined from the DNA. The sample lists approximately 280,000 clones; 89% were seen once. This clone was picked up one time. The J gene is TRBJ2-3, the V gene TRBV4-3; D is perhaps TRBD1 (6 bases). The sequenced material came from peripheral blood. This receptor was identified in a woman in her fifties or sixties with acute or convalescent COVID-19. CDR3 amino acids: CASSHVDRTDTQYF. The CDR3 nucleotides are TGCGCCAGCAGCCATGTAGACAGGACAGATACGCAGTATTTT.